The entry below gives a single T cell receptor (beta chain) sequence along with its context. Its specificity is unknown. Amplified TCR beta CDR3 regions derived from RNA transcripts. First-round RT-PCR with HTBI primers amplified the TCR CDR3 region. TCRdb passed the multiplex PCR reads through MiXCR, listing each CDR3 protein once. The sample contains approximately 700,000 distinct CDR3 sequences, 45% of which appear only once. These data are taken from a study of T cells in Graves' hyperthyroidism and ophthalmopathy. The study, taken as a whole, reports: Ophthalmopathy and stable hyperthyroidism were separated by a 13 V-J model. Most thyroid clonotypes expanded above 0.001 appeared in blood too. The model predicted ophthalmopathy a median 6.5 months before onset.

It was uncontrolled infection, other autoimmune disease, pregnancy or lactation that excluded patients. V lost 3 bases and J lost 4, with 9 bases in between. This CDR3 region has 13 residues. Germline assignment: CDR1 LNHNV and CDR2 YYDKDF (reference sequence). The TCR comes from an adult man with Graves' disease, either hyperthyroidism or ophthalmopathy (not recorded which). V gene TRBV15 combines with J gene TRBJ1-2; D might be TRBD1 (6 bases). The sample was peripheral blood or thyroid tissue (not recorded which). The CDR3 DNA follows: TGTGCCACCAGCAGTGTACAGGGCTATGGCTACACCTTC. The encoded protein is CATSSVQGYGYTF.